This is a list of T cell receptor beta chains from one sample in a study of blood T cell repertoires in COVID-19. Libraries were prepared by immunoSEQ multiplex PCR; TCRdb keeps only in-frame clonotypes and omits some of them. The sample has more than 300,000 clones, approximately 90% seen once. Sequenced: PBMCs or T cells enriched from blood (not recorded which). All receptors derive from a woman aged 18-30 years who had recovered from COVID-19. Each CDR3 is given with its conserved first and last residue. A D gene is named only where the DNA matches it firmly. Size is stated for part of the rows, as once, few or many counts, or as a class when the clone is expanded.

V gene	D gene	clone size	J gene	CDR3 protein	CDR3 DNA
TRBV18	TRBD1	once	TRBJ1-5	CASSPTGAGGLQPQHF	TGTGCCAGCTCACCTACGGGGGCAGGGGGCCTTCAGCCCCAGCATTTT
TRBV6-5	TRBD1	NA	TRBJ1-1	CASSYAGDREAFF	TGTGCCAGCAGTTACGCGGGGGACAGGGAAGCTTTCTTT
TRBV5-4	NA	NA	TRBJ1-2	CASSLNLAEGNYGYTF	TGTGCCAGCAGCTTAAACTTAGCAGAAGGAAACTATGGCTACACCTTC
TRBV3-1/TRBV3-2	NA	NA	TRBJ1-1	CASSQSTVRVTEAFF	TGTGCCAGCAGCCAATCGACAGTAAGGGTAACTGAAGCTTTCTTT
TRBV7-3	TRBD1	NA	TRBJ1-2	CASSLPRTGDGYTF	TGTGCCAGCAGCTTACCCCGGACAGGGGATGGCTACACCTTC
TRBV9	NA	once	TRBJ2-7	CASSVEDSPSYEQYF	TGTGCCAGCAGCGTAGAGGACAGTCCTTCCTACGAGCAGTACTTC
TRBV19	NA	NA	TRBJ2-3	CASSPATGSTDTQYF	TGTGCCAGTAGTCCCGCGACAGGATCCACAGATACGCAGTATTTT
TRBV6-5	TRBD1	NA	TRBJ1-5	CASSYPGQGEDQPQHF	TGTGCCAGCAGTTACCCGGGACAGGGAGAGGATCAGCCCCAGCATTTT
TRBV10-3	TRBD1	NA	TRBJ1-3	CAISQTGVGNTIYF	TGTGCCATCAGTCAGACAGGGGTAGGAAACACCATATATTTT
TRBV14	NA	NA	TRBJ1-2	CASSRLTGYGYTF	TGTGCCAGCAGCCGCCTTACGGGCTATGGCTACACCTTC
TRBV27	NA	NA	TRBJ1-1	CASSITGILNTEAFF	TGTGCCAGCAGTATTACAGGGATATTGAACACTGAAGCTTTCTTT
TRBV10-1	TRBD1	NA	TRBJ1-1	CASSEFRGTGTEAFF	TGCGCCAGCAGTGAGTTCCGTGGGACAGGGACTGAAGCTTTCTTT
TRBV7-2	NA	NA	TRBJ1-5	CASSLAQDQPQHF	TGTGCCAGCAGCTTAGCTCAGGATCAGCCCCAGCATTTT
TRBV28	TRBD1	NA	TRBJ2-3	CASSPDRAHTDTQYF	TGTGCCAGCAGTCCTGACAGGGCGCACACAGATACGCAGTATTTT
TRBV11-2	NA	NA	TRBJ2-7	CASSLDPGLEGYEQYF	TGTGCCAGCAGCTTAGATCCGGGACTGGAAGGCTACGAGCAGTACTTC
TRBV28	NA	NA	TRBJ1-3	CASSSDSFSGNTIYF	TGTGCCAGCAGTAGCGACAGCTTCTCTGGAAACACCATATATTTT
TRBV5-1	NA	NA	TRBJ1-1	CASSSRVGGGMNTEAFF	TGCGCCAGCAGCTCCAGGGTGGGGGGGGGCATGAACACTGAAGCTTTCTTT
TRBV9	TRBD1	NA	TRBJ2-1	CASSKRTGANEQFF	TGTGCCAGCAGCAAACGGACAGGAGCAAATGAGCAGTTCTTC
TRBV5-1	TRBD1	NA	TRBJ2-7	CASSHAGTGAYEQYF	TGCGCCAGCAGCCATGCCGGGACAGGGGCGTACGAGCAGTACTTC
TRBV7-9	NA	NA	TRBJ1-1	CASSAEGGNTEAFF	TGTGCCAGCAGCGCAGAAGGGGGGAACACTGAAGCTTTCTTT
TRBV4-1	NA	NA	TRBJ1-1	CASSQTLRALSSEAFF	TGCGCCAGCAGCCAAACCCTGCGGGCCCTAAGCTCTGAAGCTTTCTTT
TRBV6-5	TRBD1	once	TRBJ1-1	CASSLNRGRSEAFF	TGTGCCAGCAGCTTAAACAGGGGTCGATCTGAAGCTTTCTTT
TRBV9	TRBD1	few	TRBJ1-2	CASSVGQGIYGYTF	TGTGCCAGCAGCGTGGGACAGGGTATCTATGGCTACACCTTC
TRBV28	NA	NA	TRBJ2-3	CASSPQGPDTQYF	TGTGCCAGCAGTCCGCAGGGGCCAGATACGCAGTATTTT
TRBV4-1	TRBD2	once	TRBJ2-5	CASSQGTGGQETQYF	TGCGCCAGCAGCCAAGGAACGGGGGGGCAAGAGACCCAGTACTTC
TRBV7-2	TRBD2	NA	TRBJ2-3	CASSLAMGLAGGSTDTQYF	TGTGCCAGCAGCTTAGCGATGGGACTAGCGGGGGGGAGCACAGATACGCAGTATTTT
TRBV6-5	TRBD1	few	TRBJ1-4	CASSSGQANEKLFF	TGTGCCAGCAGTTCGGGACAGGCTAATGAAAAACTGTTTTTT
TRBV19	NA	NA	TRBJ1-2	CASSWTVQDYGYTF	TGTGCCAGTAGCTGGACAGTCCAGGACTATGGCTACACCTTC
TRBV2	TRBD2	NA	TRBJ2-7	CASSRGLAGKYEQYF	TGTGCCAGCAGTCGTGGACTAGCGGGGAAGTACGAGCAGTACTTC
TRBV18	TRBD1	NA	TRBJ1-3	CASSPGQGSSGNTIYF	TGTGCCAGCTCACCGGGACAGGGAAGCTCTGGAAACACCATATATTTT
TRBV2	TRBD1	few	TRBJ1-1	CASSERVDRGRAEAFF	TGTGCCAGCAGTGAGCGGGTCGACAGGGGGCGGGCTGAAGCTTTCTTT
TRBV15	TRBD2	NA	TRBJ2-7	CATSRDRGESEQYF	TGTGCCACCAGCAGAGATCGGGGGGAGTCCGAGCAGTACTTC
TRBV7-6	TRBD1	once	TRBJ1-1	CASSPLDRGNTEAFF	TGTGCCAGCAGCCCCCTCGACAGGGGGAACACTGAAGCTTTCTTT
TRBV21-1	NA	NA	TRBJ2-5	CASSKGPGQGETQYF	TGTGCCAGCAGCAAAGGGCCGGGACAGGGAGAGACCCAGTACTTC
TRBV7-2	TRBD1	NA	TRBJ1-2	CASSLVQGGNYGYTF	TGTGCCAGCAGCTTAGTGCAGGGGGGTAACTATGGCTACACCTTC
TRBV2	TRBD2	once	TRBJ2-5	CASRGLFGLAGGWETQYF	TGTGCCAGCAGGGGATTATTTGGACTAGCGGGGGGCTGGGAGACCCAGTACTTC
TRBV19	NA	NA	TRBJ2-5	CASSFMGQAWETQYF	TGTGCCAGTAGTTTTATGGGGCAGGCCTGGGAGACCCAGTACTTC
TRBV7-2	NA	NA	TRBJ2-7	CASSAEESEQYF	TGTGCCAGCAGCGCCGAGGAGAGCGAGCAGTACTTC
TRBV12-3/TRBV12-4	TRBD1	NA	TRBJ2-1	CASRQGARNEQFF	TGTGCCAGCAGACAGGGGGCTAGAAATGAGCAGTTCTTC
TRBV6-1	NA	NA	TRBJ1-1	CASSDREKAEAFF	TGTGCCAGCAGTGACCGGGAGAAGGCTGAAGCTTTCTTT
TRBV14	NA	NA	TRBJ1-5	CASSQGAGQPQHF	TGTGCCAGCAGCCAGGGGGCGGGTCAGCCCCAGCATTTT
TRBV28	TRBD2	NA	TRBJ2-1	CASRPERGDYNEQFF	TGTGCCAGCAGGCCCGAGCGGGGGGACTACAATGAGCAGTTCTTC
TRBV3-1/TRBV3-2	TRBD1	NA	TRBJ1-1	CASSQDRTGGRTEAFF	TGTGCCAGCAGCCAAGACCGGACAGGGGGTCGCACTGAAGCTTTCTTT
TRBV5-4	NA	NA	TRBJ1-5	CASSPGGGNNQPQHF	TGTGCCAGCAGCCCTGGCGGGGGTAACAATCAGCCCCAGCATTTT
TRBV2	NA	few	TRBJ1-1	CASSEDRVMNTEAFF	TGTGCCAGCAGTGAAGACAGGGTCATGAACACTGAAGCTTTCTTT
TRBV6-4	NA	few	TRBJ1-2	CASSDKGHYGYTF	TGTGCCAGCAGTGACAAGGGGCACTATGGCTACACCTTC
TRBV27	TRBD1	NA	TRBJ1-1	CASNPLGGGNTEAFF	TGTGCCAGCAACCCCTTAGGGGGCGGGAACACTGAAGCTTTCTTT
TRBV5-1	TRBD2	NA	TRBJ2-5	CASSFGVKSQLLAGETQYF	TGCGCCAGCAGCTTTGGGGTCAAGAGCCAGTTGCTAGCGGGAGAGACCCAGTACTTC